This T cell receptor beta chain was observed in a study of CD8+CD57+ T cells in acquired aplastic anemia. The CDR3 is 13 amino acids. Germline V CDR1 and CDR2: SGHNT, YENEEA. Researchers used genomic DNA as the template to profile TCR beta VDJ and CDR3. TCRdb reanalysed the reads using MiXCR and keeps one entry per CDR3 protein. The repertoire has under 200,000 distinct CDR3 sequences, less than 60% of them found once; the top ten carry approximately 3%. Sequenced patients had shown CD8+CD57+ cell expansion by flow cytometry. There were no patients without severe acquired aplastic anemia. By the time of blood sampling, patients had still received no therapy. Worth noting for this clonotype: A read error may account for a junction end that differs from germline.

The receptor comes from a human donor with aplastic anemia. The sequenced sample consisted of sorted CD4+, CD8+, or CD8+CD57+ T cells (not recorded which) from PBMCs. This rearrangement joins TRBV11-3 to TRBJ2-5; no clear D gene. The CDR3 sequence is CACSLGGAETQYF. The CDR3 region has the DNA TGTGCCTGCAGCTTAGGTGGCGCCGAGACCCAGTACTTC.